This T cell receptor beta chain was identified during a study of cytomegalovirus exposure and HLA in healthy donors. The PCR used 60 Vbeta and 13 Jbeta primers. Sequenced by immunoSEQ multiplex PCR; TCRdb stores in-frame clones only, minus some. Of about 140,000 clones in the sample, over 70% are singletons; the top ten hold 2.2%. General study findings and limits: An assumption of roughly uniform sequencing depth across donors underlay the presence/absence analyses. Per a prior analysis, the majority of TCR beta V segments were productive roughly 90% or roughly 30% of the time.

In regard to this clone: What it binds is unknown.

This sequence was found in a man aged 30-40 years in good health and CMV-seronegative. Sequenced input: PBMCs.

CDR3 coding DNA: TGCGCCAGCAGCACAGGACCAGGGGCCGGGGAGCTGTTTTTT. As protein: CASSTGPGAGELFF. The genes are TRBV5-1 and TRBJ2-2; tentatively, D is TRBD1 (6 bases). Germline CDR1 is SGHRS and CDR2 is YFSETQ. This CDR3 has 14 residues. Deletions cut 4 bases from V and 6 bases from J, with 13 bases between.